The source of this T cell receptor (beta chain) is a study of tissue T cells after allogeneic stem cell transplantation. This CDR3 comprises 17 residues. Trimming removed 0 bases from V and 0 bases from J; junction bases left unmatched: 6. Germline CDR1 and CDR2: LGHNA and YNLKQL (reference sequence). Notes on the study in general: Few T cell clones were shared across patients, but motif clusters showed tissue-specific shared signatures. Which tissue TCRs were alloreactive or antigen-specific was not determined. Some clones might be persisting host cells. Anatomically similar tissues had similar TCR repertoires within each patient. Tissue-detected TCR repertoire was only partly captured by blood and spleen T cells.

On this clone: The antigen remains unidentified. Mouse gene names apply. Coverage ceases 1 residue before the CDR3 finishes, and the germline J gene fills in the end.

TCRdb's copy holds only in-frame clones and misses some; the assay was immunoSEQ multiplex PCR. In the table there are thousands of clones, approximately 74% of which are singletons. The clonotype was recovered from a female BALB/c mouse in good health. This strain's MHC haplotype is H2-d. Sequencing was performed on blood. The chain joins TRBV5 to TRBJ2-7; 9 bases agree with TRBD2. CDR3 DNA, as far as it was read: TGTGCCAGCAGCCAAGATCTCGTGGGGGGGCGCTCCTATGAACAGTAC. As protein: CASSQDLVGGRSYEQY. The whole CDR3 sequence reads CASSQDLVGGRSYEQYF.